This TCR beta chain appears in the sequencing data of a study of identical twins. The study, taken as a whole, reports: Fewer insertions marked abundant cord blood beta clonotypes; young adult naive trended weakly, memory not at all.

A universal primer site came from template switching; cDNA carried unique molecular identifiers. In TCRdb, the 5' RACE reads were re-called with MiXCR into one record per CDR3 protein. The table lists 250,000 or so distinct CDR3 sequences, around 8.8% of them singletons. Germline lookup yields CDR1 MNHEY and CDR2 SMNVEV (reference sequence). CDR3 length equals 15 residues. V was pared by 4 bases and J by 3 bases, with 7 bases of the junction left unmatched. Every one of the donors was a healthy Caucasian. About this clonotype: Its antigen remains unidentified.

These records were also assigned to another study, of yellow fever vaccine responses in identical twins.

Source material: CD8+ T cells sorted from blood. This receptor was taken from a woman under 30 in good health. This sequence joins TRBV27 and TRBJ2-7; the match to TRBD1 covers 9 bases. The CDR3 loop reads CASSSIQGAGYEQYF. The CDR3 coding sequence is TGTGCCAGCAGTTCCATACAGGGGGCGGGCTACGAGCAGTACTTC.